The clone carrying this TCR beta chain occurred many times. Its target is unknown. TCRbeta library preparation incorporated unique molecular identifiers. In TCRdb, the PCR reads were re-called with MiXCR into one record per CDR3 protein. The repertoire holds roughly 670,000 distinct CDR3 sequences, with around 13% as singletons. This sample was included in a study of T-cell reconstitution after alpha-beta-depleted transplantation in children. Study outcomes and limitations: T-cell counts and diversity at one year following transplant were attributed mainly to newly produced T cells. Surviving thymic progenitors and recipient T cells were the source of high TCRbeta diversity at day 60 in some patients. Several hundred expanded graft clones reportedly gave rise to the alpha-beta T cells present about two months after transplant.

The clonotype originates from a girl aged 2 to 9 with congenital amegakaryocytic thrombocytopenia, due to receive a stem cell transplant. Sequenced here: PBMCs, sampled before TCRalphabeta/CD19-depleted stem cell transplant.

The CDR3 region has the DNA TGTGCCAGCTTCTTCGCGGGATCTAGCACAGATACGCAGTATTTT. Protein product: CASFFAGSSTDTQYF. The rearrangement links TRBV2 to TRBJ2-3; possible D gene TRBD2, 6 bases. The V and J ends lost 8 bases and 0 bases respectively, with 15 bases between them. CDR1 is SNHLY, CDR2 FYNNEI, per germline. The CDR3 runs 15 residues.